This T cell receptor beta chain came from a study of regulatory T cells in long-lasting Graves disease. Whole-study results and caveats: Researchers reported studying only peripheral blood, not thyroid tissue.

This clonotype occurred many times. The antigen is unknown. The CDR3 contains 16 residues. V gave up 5 bases and J gave up 2 bases, with 16 bases separating them. Time point of the sample: newly diagnosed GD, antithyroid drugs for less than 3 months. Scientists built the TCR library using RNA that was extracted from PBMCs. The TCR beta library used iRepertoire HTBI primers with Arm-PCR amplification of CDR3. TCRdb independently ran MiXCR on the multiplex PCR reads; one entry per CDR3 protein. Here the sample spans about 370,000 distinct CDR3 sequences, 15% being singletons. The specimen was peripheral blood mononuclear cells (PBMCs), collected at new diagnosis, from a patient treated with antithyroid drugs. The clonotype originates from a female donor with Graves disease. The rearrangement links TRBV12-3 or TRBV12-4 to TRBJ1-5, with a weak D call TRBD1 (6 bases). The CDR3 sequence is CASSIHRAMGNQPQHF. In DNA, the CDR3 is TGTGCCAGCAGTATACACAGGGCCATGGGCAATCAGCCCCAGCATTTT.